Many counts were recorded for the clone carrying this T cell receptor (beta chain). TCRdb passed the 5' RACE reads through MiXCR, listing each CDR3 protein once. In the table there are tens of thousands of distinct CDR3 sequences, under 12% of which are singletons. CDR1 is LNHDA and CDR2 is SQIVND in the germline V gene (reference sequence). The CDR3 loop spans 17 amino acids. The V and J ends lost 5 bases and 6 bases respectively, with 25 bases between them. This sample was taken from a study of T cells after yellow fever vaccination. At the level of the study: The authors sorted the EM, EMRA, CM and Tscm memory subsets using CD3, CD45RA, CCR7 and CD95. Preparation of the low-cell-number fractions used SMART-Seq v4 Ultra Low Input.

This specimen was PBMCs, either bulk or a sorted T-cell subset (CD4+, CD8+, memory, or dextramer-sorted; not recorded which), taken around 15 days after the first yellow fever vaccination. V and J are TRBV19 and TRBJ1-2; D might be TRBD1 (5 bases). The sequence was obtained from a man aged 18 to 29 who received the YFV17D yellow fever vaccine. CDR3 sequence (DNA): TGTGCCAGTAGTCCGGGCGCTCGGGGGTATTTTTATGATGGCTACACCTTC. It specifies CASSPGARGYFYDGYTF.